This T cell receptor (beta chain) emerged from a study of OX40 agonist ivuxolimab in advanced cancers. As for the study in general: With ivuxolimab, an agonistic anti-OX40 (CD134) antibody, patients were treated.

In regard to this clone: The antigen remains unidentified.

The CDR3 loop spans 13 amino acids. The V gene's germline CDR1 is SGDLS and CDR2 YYNGEE. V lost 4 bases, J lost 4 bases, and 1 base stayed unmatched. Patients had blood sampled at baseline and again on cycle 4 day 1 and cycle 7 day 1. Data came from immunoSEQ multiplex PCR; TCRdb stores just in-frame clones and leaves some out. The table has about 82,000 clones, about 82% seen once. The study, taken as a whole, reports: The specificity for antigen of the expanded peripheral T cells was not determined. In a subset of nonresponders, normalized T-cell clonal expansion was also low.

The rearrangement links TRBV9 to TRBJ1-1, with 10 bases that match TRBD1. The material sequenced was CD4+ or CD8+ T cells sorted from blood, taken in a trial of the OX40 agonist ivuxolimab. The TCR comes from an adult with an advanced solid tumor such as melanoma, head and neck, liver or kidney cancer. CDR3 in amino acids: CASSWDRGTEAFF. DNA of the CDR3: TGTGCCAGCAGCTGGGACAGGGGCACTGAAGCTTTCTTT.